Listed below are T cell receptor beta chains from one sample, sequenced in a study of blood T cell repertoires in COVID-19. TCRdb's table, derived via immunoSEQ multiplex PCR, lists solely in-frame clones and lacks some. The sample gives about 180,000 clones, more than 70% of which show up once; over 7% is in the top ten. Material: PBMCs or T cells enriched from blood (not recorded which). Receptors originate from a woman younger than 45 who had recovered from COVID-19. Each CDR3 is given with its conserved first and last residue. Fields, in order: CDR3 DNA, CDR3 protein, V gene, J gene, clone size, D gene. A D gene is named only where the DNA matches it firmly. Part of the rows lack a size; the others show once, few, many or a class for expanded clones.

CDR3 DNA: TGTGCCAGCAGTATGGGGACTAGCGGTAGCACAGATACGCAGTATTTT; CDR3 protein: CASSMGTSGSTDTQYF; V gene: TRBV27; J gene: TRBJ2-3; clone size: -; D gene: TRBD2
CDR3 DNA: TGCGCCAGCAGCTTGAGGGGCAGTGAAGCTTTCTTT; CDR3 protein: CASSLRGSEAFF; V gene: TRBV5-1; J gene: TRBJ1-1; clone size: -; D gene: -
CDR3 DNA: TGTGCCAGCAGCTTCCGGACAGGCTTGAACACTGAAGCTTTCTTT; CDR3 protein: CASSFRTGLNTEAFF; V gene: TRBV5-6; J gene: TRBJ1-1; clone size: few; D gene: TRBD1
CDR3 DNA: TGTGCCAGCAGCTCTGGGGGGACAGGTGGAAACACCATATATTTT; CDR3 protein: CASSSGGTGGNTIYF; V gene: TRBV5-4; J gene: TRBJ1-3; clone size: -; D gene: TRBD1
CDR3 DNA: TGCGCCAGCAGCACTCCCCCAGGGGGATCGAACACTGAAGCTTTCTTT; CDR3 protein: CASSTPPGGSNTEAFF; V gene: TRBV5-1; J gene: TRBJ1-1; clone size: -; D gene: TRBD1
CDR3 DNA: TGTGCCAGCAGTCCGTGCAGGGCGGGGGTGTGCAATGAGCAGTTCTTC; CDR3 protein: CASSPCRAGVCNEQFF; V gene: TRBV27; J gene: TRBJ2-1; clone size: -; D gene: TRBD2
CDR3 DNA: TGTGCCAGCAGCCTGATAGGGTCTCCGGGAATGGATGAGCAGTTCTTC; CDR3 protein: CASSLIGSPGMDEQFF; V gene: TRBV3-1/TRBV3-2; J gene: TRBJ2-1; clone size: -; D gene: -
CDR3 DNA: TGTGCCAGCGTGCGGGAGGGTGATGAGCAGTTCTTC; CDR3 protein: CASVREGDEQFF; V gene: TRBV2; J gene: TRBJ2-1; clone size: -; D gene: TRBD2
CDR3 DNA: TGTGCCTGGAGTACCGGACTGTACAATGAGCAGTTCTTC; CDR3 protein: CAWSTGLYNEQFF; V gene: TRBV30; J gene: TRBJ2-1; clone size: -; D gene: -
CDR3 DNA: TGTGCCTGGAGTTCCGGGACAGCGGAAATCTATGGCTACACCTTC; CDR3 protein: CAWSSGTAEIYGYTF; V gene: TRBV30; J gene: TRBJ1-2; clone size: -; D gene: TRBD1
CDR3 DNA: TGTGCCAGCAGCCCCCTGGATACGCAGTATTTT; CDR3 protein: CASSPLDTQYF; V gene: TRBV7-9; J gene: TRBJ2-3; clone size: -; D gene: -
CDR3 DNA: TGTGCCAGCAGCCAATCTAGCGGGGGAAGCTCCTACAATGAGCAGTTCTTC; CDR3 protein: CASSQSSGGSSYNEQFF; V gene: TRBV14; J gene: TRBJ2-1; clone size: -; D gene: TRBD2
CDR3 DNA: TGTGCCAGCAGTTTGAGTCGGGACAGGGCCTATATCTCCTACGAGCAGTACTTC; CDR3 protein: CASSLSRDRAYISYEQYF; V gene: TRBV27; J gene: TRBJ2-7; clone size: -; D gene: TRBD1
CDR3 DNA: TGTGCCAGCAGCTTAGAACTAGCGGGACCCACCGGGGAGCTGTTTTTT; CDR3 protein: CASSLELAGPTGELFF; V gene: TRBV5-6; J gene: TRBJ2-2; clone size: -; D gene: TRBD2
CDR3 DNA: TGCGCCAGCAGTGAACTTCTCACCGGGGAGCTGTTTTTT; CDR3 protein: CASSELLTGELFF; V gene: TRBV10-2; J gene: TRBJ2-2; clone size: few; D gene: -
CDR3 DNA: TGTGCCAGCAGCGTGTCTAGCGGGGTCTACAATGAGCAGTTCTTC; CDR3 protein: CASSVSSGVYNEQFF; V gene: TRBV9; J gene: TRBJ2-1; clone size: once; D gene: TRBD2
CDR3 DNA: TGTGCCAGCAAAAGGGGGACAGGGGATGGCTACACCTTC; CDR3 protein: CASKRGTGDGYTF; V gene: TRBV2; J gene: TRBJ1-2; clone size: -; D gene: TRBD1
CDR3 DNA: TGTGCCAGCAGCCTAAGCGGGACAGGCTACGAGCAGTACTTC; CDR3 protein: CASSLSGTGYEQYF; V gene: TRBV14; J gene: TRBJ2-7; clone size: once; D gene: -
CDR3 DNA: TGTGCCAGCAGTTCTCTGGAGGGAGGGCCTTTATACGAGCAGTACTTC; CDR3 protein: CASSSLEGGPLYEQYF; V gene: TRBV27; J gene: TRBJ2-7; clone size: -; D gene: TRBD2
CDR3 DNA: TGTGCCAGCAGTGAAGGTCCAGGACAAGAGACCCAGTACTTC; CDR3 protein: CASSEGPGQETQYF; V gene: TRBV6-1; J gene: TRBJ2-5; clone size: -; D gene: -
CDR3 DNA: TGTGCCAGCAGCTTAGTCCCGGGAGAGCAGTACTTC; CDR3 protein: CASSLVPGEQYF; V gene: TRBV11-3; J gene: TRBJ2-7; clone size: -; D gene: -
CDR3 DNA: TGTGCCAGCAGCCAAGTATCCGGGGTCACAGATACGCAGTATTTT; CDR3 protein: CASSQVSGVTDTQYF; V gene: TRBV4-2; J gene: TRBJ2-3; clone size: -; D gene: -
CDR3 DNA: TGTGCCAGCAGCCAATCGGCCAGGGGCAATGAGCAGTTCTTC; CDR3 protein: CASSQSARGNEQFF; V gene: TRBV16; J gene: TRBJ2-1; clone size: -; D gene: -
CDR3 DNA: TGTGCTAGTGGTCCGACAGGGGGCGGAGGCTACACCTTC; CDR3 protein: CASGPTGGGGYTF; V gene: TRBV12-5; J gene: TRBJ1-2; clone size: few; D gene: TRBD1
CDR3 DNA: TGTGCCAGCAGTACGGGACAGCGAGGCAATCAGCCCCAGCATTTT; CDR3 protein: CASSTGQRGNQPQHF; V gene: TRBV28; J gene: TRBJ1-5; clone size: -; D gene: TRBD1
CDR3 DNA: TGCGCCAGCAGCTTACTAGCGGGAGGCCCCTACGAGCAGTACTTC; CDR3 protein: CASSLLAGGPYEQYF; V gene: TRBV5-1; J gene: TRBJ2-7; clone size: -; D gene: TRBD2
CDR3 DNA: TGTGCCAGCAGCCAGAGGGTTTCAAGCTCCTACAATGAGCAGTTCTTC; CDR3 protein: CASSQRVSSSYNEQFF; V gene: TRBV7-3; J gene: TRBJ2-1; clone size: -; D gene: -
CDR3 DNA: TGTGCCAGCAGTCCCCCTCGGAGGACTGAAGCTTTCTTT; CDR3 protein: CASSPPRRTEAFF; V gene: TRBV28; J gene: TRBJ1-1; clone size: -; D gene: -
CDR3 DNA: TGTGCCAGCAGCGTCCGGGACAGGGGTAATTCACCCCTCCACTTT; CDR3 protein: CASSVRDRGNSPLHF; V gene: TRBV9; J gene: TRBJ1-6; clone size: -; D gene: TRBD1
CDR3 DNA: TGTGCCAGCAGCCAAGATGTAACGGGACAGGGGTATGGAAACACCATATATTTT; CDR3 protein: CASSQDVTGQGYGNTIYF; V gene: TRBV3-1/TRBV3-2; J gene: TRBJ1-3; clone size: many; D gene: TRBD1
CDR3 DNA: TGTGCCAGCAGTGAAAGTAGCGTCAGAAGCACACAATCCTACGAGCAGTACTTC; CDR3 protein: CASSESSVRSTQSYEQYF; V gene: TRBV25-1; J gene: TRBJ2-7; clone size: -; D gene: -
CDR3 DNA: TGCAAGTGGTACAATCCCATGAACACTGAAGCTTTCTTT; CDR3 protein: CKWYNPMNTEAFF; V gene: TRBV9; J gene: TRBJ1-1; clone size: -; D gene: -
CDR3 DNA: TGCGCCAGCAGCTTGGGCCCTTTAGCGGGATACACAGATACGCAGTATTTT; CDR3 protein: CASSLGPLAGYTDTQYF; V gene: TRBV5-1; J gene: TRBJ2-3; clone size: -; D gene: TRBD2
CDR3 DNA: TGCGCCAGCAGCTTGGGGGCGGGAGGGTCCTACGAGCAGTACTTC; CDR3 protein: CASSLGAGGSYEQYF; V gene: TRBV5-1; J gene: TRBJ2-7; clone size: -; D gene: TRBD2
CDR3 DNA: TGTGCCAGCAGTCGGACTAGGGCGCTCCAAGAGACCCAGTACTTC; CDR3 protein: CASSRTRALQETQYF; V gene: TRBV2; J gene: TRBJ2-5; clone size: -; D gene: TRBD2
CDR3 DNA: TGTGCCAGCAGCCAAGTCCGGGACAGGGTTTTTAATGAGCAGTTCTTC; CDR3 protein: CASSQVRDRVFNEQFF; V gene: TRBV14; J gene: TRBJ2-1; clone size: -; D gene: TRBD1
CDR3 DNA: TGTGCCAGCAGCTCGGAAAGGCGACAGGCAACTAATGAAAAACTGTTTTTT; CDR3 protein: CASSSERRQATNEKLFF; V gene: TRBV5-5; J gene: TRBJ1-4; clone size: once; D gene: -
CDR3 DNA: TGTGCCAGAAGCTTGGACCCAGGGGAGACCCAGTACTTC; CDR3 protein: CARSLDPGETQYF; V gene: TRBV7-5; J gene: TRBJ2-5; clone size: once; D gene: -
CDR3 DNA: TGCGCCAGCAGCGGAGGGGTTCCCTCTGGAAACACCATATATTTT; CDR3 protein: CASSGGVPSGNTIYF; V gene: TRBV5-1; J gene: TRBJ1-3; clone size: -; D gene: -
CDR3 DNA: TGTGCCAGCAGCTTATCTAGCGGGGGTACCTACGAGCAGTACTTC; CDR3 protein: CASSLSSGGTYEQYF; V gene: TRBV7-6; J gene: TRBJ2-7; clone size: -; D gene: TRBD2
CDR3 DNA: TGTGCCAGCAGTTTCCCAGACGGGGGAGGAGGCACTGAAGCTTTCTTT; CDR3 protein: CASSFPDGGGGTEAFF; V gene: TRBV28; J gene: TRBJ1-1; clone size: -; D gene: -
CDR3 DNA: TGTGCCAGTACCCCGAGTTCGGGTCTTGGCTACGAGCAGTACTTC; CDR3 protein: CASTPSSGLGYEQYF; V gene: TRBV19; J gene: TRBJ2-7; clone size: -; D gene: -
CDR3 DNA: TGTGCCAGCAGTTCGACATCAGCTGTCGCAGATACGCAGTATTTT; CDR3 protein: CASSSTSAVADTQYF; V gene: TRBV7-9; J gene: TRBJ2-3; clone size: -; D gene: -
CDR3 DNA: TGTGCCAGCAGTTTGGGACAGGGGATAAGTGGCTACACCTTC; CDR3 protein: CASSLGQGISGYTF; V gene: TRBV6-5; J gene: TRBJ1-2; clone size: few; D gene: TRBD1
CDR3 DNA: TGTGCCAGCAGCCAAGATGTGGTAGCCGGTGAGCAGTTCTTC; CDR3 protein: CASSQDVVAGEQFF; V gene: TRBV3-1/TRBV3-2; J gene: TRBJ2-1; clone size: -; D gene: -
CDR3 DNA: TGTGCCAGCAGACGAACCGGGACTAGCTCCCACGAGCAGTACTTC; CDR3 protein: CASRRTGTSSHEQYF; V gene: TRBV6-5; J gene: TRBJ2-7; clone size: -; D gene: TRBD2
CDR3 DNA: TGTGCCAGCAGCTTAAGCACTTACGAGCAGTACTTC; CDR3 protein: CASSLSTYEQYF; V gene: TRBV11-2; J gene: TRBJ2-7; clone size: -; D gene: -
CDR3 DNA: TGTGCCAGCATGGGGTCAGGGCACTCCTACGAGCAGTACTTC; CDR3 protein: CASMGSGHSYEQYF; V gene: TRBV28; J gene: TRBJ2-7; clone size: -; D gene: -
CDR3 DNA: TGTGCCAGCACCGAGACCGAGATTGCTAGCGGGAGCTCCTACGAGCAGTACTTC; CDR3 protein: CASTETEIASGSSYEQYF; V gene: TRBV28; J gene: TRBJ2-7; clone size: once; D gene: TRBD2
CDR3 DNA: TGTGCCAGCAGTGTTACTAGCGGGTCGGGCACCGGGGAGCTGTTTTTT; CDR3 protein: CASSVTSGSGTGELFF; V gene: TRBV2; J gene: TRBJ2-2; clone size: few; D gene: TRBD2
CDR3 DNA: TGTGCCAGCAGAAGTGGGACTAGCGTCTACGAGCAGTACTTC; CDR3 protein: CASRSGTSVYEQYF; V gene: TRBV28; J gene: TRBJ2-7; clone size: -; D gene: TRBD2
CDR3 DNA: TGTGCCAGCAGCCCCCCAGGGGTTCTTGGGGCCAACGTCCTGACTTTC; CDR3 protein: CASSPPGVLGANVLTF; V gene: TRBV9; J gene: TRBJ2-6; clone size: few; D gene: -